Given below is one T cell receptor (beta chain) in context. This entry is derived from a study of blood T cell repertoires in COVID-19. Study details: The study drew acute and convalescent COVID-19 samples from the United States, Italy and Spain. PBMCs, B-cell-depleted T cells, or T cells were the source of the cDNA or gDNA that made up the material.

In the study's own analysis: Quantification of nucleated cells was approximated via reference gene primer amplification. Here immunoSEQ multiplex PCR was the method, and the copy in TCRdb shows in-frame clones only, minus some. The DNA was the basis for D and trimming; V, J and clone size are from that table. The sample includes over 300,000 clones, 65% to 85% of them seen just once. V shed 4 bases and J shed 1 base, with 14 bases lying between them. Germline V CDR1 and CDR2: LGHDT, YNNKEL (reference sequence). The CDR3 runs to 16 residues. The receptor was isolated from a woman aged 50 to 60 with acute or convalescent COVID-19. Sample: peripheral blood. The chain links TRBV3-1 (or the pseudogene TRBV3-2) to TRBJ1-3; D uncertain. The CDR3: CASSLTSGLSGNTIYF. In DNA, the CDR3 is TGTGCCAGCAGCCTCACCTCGGGGTTGTCTGGAAACACCATATATTTT.